A single T cell receptor beta chain is shown here with its context. As yet, its antigen is unknown. The data stem from a study of CD8+ T cells in alopecia areata. Study-level information: Treated patients were given oral tofacitinib, which was dosed at 5 to 10 mg twice daily. People stayed on tofacitinib for 6 to 18 months, then stopped the drug for 6 months.

Stated treatment: oral pan-JAK inhibitor, 5-10 mg twice daily. The CDR3 extends over 15 amino acids. The germline gives CDR1 SGHRS, CDR2 YFSETQ. V shed 0 bases and J shed 5 bases, with 12 bases lying between them. General observations from the study: Alopecia totalis/universalis scalp especially showed more expanded CD8+ clones than normal scalp.

Extraction and reverse transcription of RNA yielded cDNA as the sequencing template. Profiling relied on immunoSEQ multiplex PCR, and the TCRdb table lists in-frame clones only, not all of them. The table lists over 200,000 clones, 64% of them singletons. This receptor was taken from a human donor with alopecia areata. Sequencing used CD4+ T cells sorted from blood, obtained at week 4, from a patient treated with tofacitinib. This sequence joins TRBV5-1 and TRBJ1-5, with a weak D call TRBD1 (5 bases). DNA for the CDR3: TGCGCCAGCAGCTTGGAAGGGGTGGCGTATCAGCCCCAGCATTTT. It yields the protein CASSLEGVAYQPQHF.